The source of this TCR beta chain is a study of T-cell reconstitution after alpha-beta-depleted transplantation in children. Unique molecular identifiers were used in preparing the TCRbeta library. A single record per CDR3 protein comes from TCRdb applying MiXCR to the PCR reads. The sample holds 250,000 to 400,000 distinct CDR3 sequences, 20% to 30% seen once. The table lists this clonotype with a few counts. Its target is unknown. Findings and limits, study-wide: About two months after transplant, alpha-beta T cells reportedly came from several hundred expanded graft clones. Surviving recipient T cells and intrathymic progenitors accounted for some patients' high TCRbeta diversity at day 60. Newly generated T cells supplied most T-cell counts and diversity one year post-transplant.

V was trimmed by 4 bases and J by 6 bases, leaving 29 bases between them. Germline V lookup: CDR1 SGHRS, CDR2 YFSETQ. The CDR3 length is 18 residues. This chain uses TRBV5-1 with TRBJ2-7, with D perhaps TRBD1 or TRBD2 (5 bases each). The source is a male patient under 18 who had a stem cell transplant for acute lymphoblastic leukemia, so the T cells may come from the graft donor. Here the sequenced sample was PBMCs, mostly from graft donor cells, taken 180 days after TCRalphabeta/CD19-depleted stem cell transplant. The CDR3 reads CASSGRDRDGLYEGEQYF. The CDR3 nucleotides read TGCGCCAGCAGCGGCCGGGACCGGGATGGGCTGTATGAGGGCGAGCAGTACTTC.